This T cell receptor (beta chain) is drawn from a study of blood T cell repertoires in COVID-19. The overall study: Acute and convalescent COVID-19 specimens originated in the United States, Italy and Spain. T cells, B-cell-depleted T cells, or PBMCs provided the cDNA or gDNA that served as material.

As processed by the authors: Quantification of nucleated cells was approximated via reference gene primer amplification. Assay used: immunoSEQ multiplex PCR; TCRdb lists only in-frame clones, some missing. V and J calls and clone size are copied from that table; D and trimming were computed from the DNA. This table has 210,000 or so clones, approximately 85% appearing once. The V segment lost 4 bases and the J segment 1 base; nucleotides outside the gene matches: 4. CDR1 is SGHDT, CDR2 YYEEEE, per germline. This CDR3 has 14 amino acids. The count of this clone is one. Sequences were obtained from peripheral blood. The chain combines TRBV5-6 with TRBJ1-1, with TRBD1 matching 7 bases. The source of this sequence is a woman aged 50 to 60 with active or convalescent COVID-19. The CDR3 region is CASSGYRGNTEAFF. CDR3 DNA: TGTGCCAGCAGCGGATACAGGGGGAACACTGAAGCTTTCTTT. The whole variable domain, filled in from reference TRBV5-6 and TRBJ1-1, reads DAGVTQSPTHLIKTRGQQVTLRCSPKSGHDTVSWYQQALGQGPQFIFQYYEEEERQRGNFPDRFSGHQFPNYSSELNVNALLLGDSALYLCASSGYRGNTEAFFGQGTRLTVV.